This paragraph reports one T cell receptor (beta chain). The donors were in the roughly 130-subject validation cohort; that cohort was separate from the approximately 670-subject first cohort. The germline CDR1 and CDR2 sequences are SNHLY and FYNNEI. The CDR3 contains 18 residues. V lost 0 bases, J lost 0 bases, and 10 bases stayed unmatched. The record originates from a study of cytomegalovirus exposure and HLA in healthy donors. The table came from immunoSEQ multiplex PCR; TCRdb's copy has only in-frame clones and leaves some out. Of 130,000 or so clones in the sample, 85% were seen once. The sample taken for sequencing was PBMCs. The origin of this receptor is a woman younger than 45 in good health and CMV-seronegative. The genes are TRBV2 and TRBJ2-5, with TRBD1 matching over 7 bases. For the CDR3, the DNA is TGTGCCAGCAGTGAAGCGCTTCTAGGGACAGAGTACCAAGAGACCCAGTACTTC. This encodes CASSEALLGTEYQETQYF.